These T cell receptor beta chains were read from a single sample in a study of CD8+CD57+ T cells in acquired aplastic anemia. Using its own MiXCR run on the reads, TCRdb lists one record per CDR3 protein. The data show fewer than 250,000 distinct CDR3 sequences, around half seen once. Input material: sorted CD4+, CD8+, or CD8+CD57+ T cells (not recorded which) from PBMCs. Receptor source: a human donor in good health, serving as a control. CDR3s include the opening cysteine and the closing phenylalanine or tryptophan. D genes are given only for firm matches. Some rows mark clone size as missing; the rest say once, few, many or name a class of expanded clone.

D	size	V	J	DNA	CDR3
TRBD1	-	TRBV29-1	TRBJ2-3	TGCAGCGTTGAAGGACAGGGGAGGACAGATACGCAGTATTTT	CSVEGQGRTDTQYF
-	-	TRBV7-8	TRBJ1-1	TGTGCCAGCAGCTTAGAAGCAGGTGAAGCTTTCTTT	CASSLEAGEAFF
-	-	TRBV19	TRBJ2-1	TGTGCCAGTAGTATCTTGGGCAATGAGCAGTTCTTC	CASSILGNEQFF
-	-	TRBV28	TRBJ1-1	TGTGCCAGCACCTCCACACCGGACACTGAAGCTTTCTTT	CASTSTPDTEAFF
TRBD2	once	TRBV12-3/TRBV12-4	TRBJ2-2	TGTGCCAGCAGTGACAAAGCGGGGGCAAACACCGGGGAGCTGTTTTTT	CASSDKAGANTGELFF
-	many	TRBV6-5	TRBJ1-4	TGTGCCAGCAGCCCGGGCGCTAATGAAAAACTGTTTTTT	CASSPGANEKLFF
-	-	TRBV29-1	TRBJ2-7	TGCAGCGTTGCCCCTAGCGAGGGGGGAGGCTACGAGCAGTACTTC	CSVAPSEGGGYEQYF
TRBD1	-	TRBV5-1	TRBJ1-2	TGCGCCAGCAGCTTGGTTGGGACAGGCTATGGCTACACCTTC	CASSLVGTGYGYTF
-	-	TRBV18	TRBJ2-6	TGTGCCAGCCACCGTAGCTCTGGGGCCAACGTCCTGACTTTC	CASHRSSGANVLTF
TRBD1	-	TRBV12-3/TRBV12-4	TRBJ1-6	TGTGCCAGCAGCCAACCCGGGACAGGGAGTTCACCCCTCCACTTT	CASSQPGTGSSPLHF
-	-	TRBV18	TRBJ2-3	TGTGCCAGCTCACCAAGGGCAGGGGCGTTTACAGATACGCAGTATTTT	CASSPRAGAFTDTQYF
TRBD1	many	TRBV6-2/TRBV6-3	TRBJ1-1	TGTGCCAGCAGTTACCGGTGGGACAGGGGGCTTGAAGCTTTCTTT	CASSYRWDRGLEAFF
-	few	TRBV10-2	TRBJ2-7	TGCGCCAGTGGGACCGGGACGGGAGCCTACGAGCAGTACTTC	CASGTGTGAYEQYF
-	-	TRBV7-2	TRBJ1-1	TGTGCCAGCAGCGGAATGGGGGGCTATGAAGCTTTCTTT	CASSGMGGYEAFF
TRBD1	few	TRBV10-2	TRBJ2-7	TGCGCCAGCAACGCCGGGACAGGGAACCACTACGAGCAGTACTTC	CASNAGTGNHYEQYF
-	few	TRBV29-1	TRBJ2-7	TGCGGCGTTGGAGGCACTGGCGAGCAGTACTTC	CGVGGTGEQYF
-	-	TRBV20-1	TRBJ1-2	TGCAGTGCTAGAGGGGACACGAGCTATGGCTACACCTTC	CSARGDTSYGYTF
TRBD1	-	TRBV24-1	TRBJ2-3	TGTGCCACCAGTCCGGCCGGGACAGGGGGCGCGAGAACAGATACGCAGTATTTT	CATSPAGTGGARTDTQYF
-	many	TRBV29-1	TRBJ2-7	TGCAGCGTTGAGAGGTCCTACGAGCAGTACTTC	CSVERSYEQYF
TRBD1	many	TRBV5-1	TRBJ2-7	TGCGCCAGCAGCTTGGGGGGACAGATCTACGAGCAGTACTTC	CASSLGGQIYEQYF
-	many	TRBV7-2	TRBJ2-3	TGTGCCAGCAGCTTCGTCCGGTTGGATACGCAGTATTTT	CASSFVRLDTQYF
-	many	TRBV20-1	TRBJ1-6	TGCAGTGCTAGGATCACTGGGGGGGGGGGCTCCTATAATTCACCCCTCCACTTT	CSARITGGGGSYNSPLHF
-	-	TRBV4-2	TRBJ1-6	TGTGCCAGCAGCCAAGATGTGACCCTCTTGGATTCACCCCTCCACTTT	CASSQDVTLLDSPLHF
TRBD2	-	TRBV7-2	TRBJ2-3	TGTGCCAGCAGCCAAACAAAAATAGCGGGGGCTACATCAGATACGCAGTATTTT	CASSQTKIAGATSDTQYF
-	-	TRBV7-8	TRBJ2-2	TGTGCCAGCAGCTTAGTGTCTAGTTGGGTTACCGGGGAGCTGTTTTTT	CASSLVSSWVTGELFF
-	many	TRBV7-3	TRBJ1-1	TGTGCCAGCAGCTTTGGATCGAACACTGAAGCTTTCTTT	CASSFGSNTEAFF
-	-	TRBV6-5	TRBJ2-2	TGTGCCAGCAGAACCCACAGGGACACCGGGGAGCTGTTTTTT	CASRTHRDTGELFF
TRBD1	many	TRBV20-1	TRBJ1-3	TGCAGTGCTAGAGATAACAGGGGCTCTGGAAACACCATATATTTT	CSARDNRGSGNTIYF
-	few	TRBV9	TRBJ2-2	TGTGCCAGCAGCGAAGGACAGCACAACACCGGGGAGCTGTTTTTT	CASSEGQHNTGELFF
-	-	TRBV7-2	TRBJ2-7	TGTGCCAGCAGCTTATGGGACGGTTACGAGCAGTACTTC	CASSLWDGYEQYF
TRBD1	many	TRBV5-1	TRBJ2-2	TGCGCCAGCAGCGGGGACAGGTGGGACACCGGGGAGCTGTTTTTT	CASSGDRWDTGELFF
-	many	TRBV10-3	TRBJ2-2	TGTGCCATCAGTGAGTCGAGGTACGGGAGCACCGGGGAGCTGTTTTTT	CAISESRYGSTGELFF
-	-	TRBV4-1	TRBJ1-4	TGCGCCAGCAGCCGCCGATACCAGGGATATGAAAAACTGTTTTTT	CASSRRYQGYEKLFF
TRBD2	many	TRBV15	TRBJ2-2	TGTGCCACAAAACCCCGGACTAGCGCGAACACCGGGGAGCTGTTTTTT	CATKPRTSANTGELFF
-	-	TRBV29-1	TRBJ2-3	TGCAGCGTAGCTGTAGGGGGGGATACGCAGTATTTT	CSVAVGGDTQYF
-	-	TRBV24-1	TRBJ2-3	TGTGCCACCAGTGACAGGGGGGACTACACAGATACGCAGTATTTT	CATSDRGDYTDTQYF
-	-	TRBV15	TRBJ2-3	TGTGCCAGCAGCTTGGAGGGGGCCGGGCCAGATACGCAGTATTTT	CASSLEGAGPDTQYF
-	-	TRBV7-3	TRBJ2-5	TGTGCCAGCAGCTCAACGCCTTCAGGGGCAGAGACCCAGTACTTC	CASSSTPSGAETQYF
TRBD2	few	TRBV7-2	TRBJ2-7	TGTGCCAGCAGCTCCGGGGGGATCCACGAGCAGTACTTC	CASSSGGIHEQYF
-	-	TRBV20-1	TRBJ1-2	TGCAGTGCTAGAGAACCTACCGGGACGGTCCTAGGCTACACCTTC	CSAREPTGTVLGYTF
-	few	TRBV10-3	TRBJ1-1	TGTGCCATCAGTGACCGGGCCGTGGAGGCTTTCTTT	CAISDRAVEAFF
-	once	TRBV7-2	TRBJ1-3	TGTGCCAGCAGTCCCCAGACTGGAAACACCATATATTTT	CASSPQTGNTIYF
-	once	TRBV20-1	TRBJ1-1	TGCAGTGCTAGAGTAGGGAGCAGGGCCCAGAACACTGAAGCTTTCTTT	CSARVGSRAQNTEAFF
-	-	TRBV24-1	TRBJ2-2	TGTGCCACCAGTGCTATCCACTCGACTACACCTAAGGAGCTGTTTTTT	CATSAIHSTTPKELFF
TRBD1	once	TRBV2	TRBJ1-1	TGTGCCAGCTCACCAGGGGGCTCGACATCAGTGGTGAACACTGAAGCTTTCTTT	CASSPGGSTSVVNTEAFF
-	-	TRBV19	TRBJ2-2	TGTGCCAGTCCTACGTGGACCGGGGAGCTGTTTTTT	CASPTWTGELFF
-	many	TRBV7-3	TRBJ2-3	TGTGCCAGCAGCTTAATGGGGGGCCGAGGAGATACGCAGTATTTT	CASSLMGGRGDTQYF
TRBD1	-	TRBV7-2	TRBJ2-7	TGTGCCAGCAGCCCCCAGACAGGGGACTACGAGCAGTACTTC	CASSPQTGDYEQYF
-	-	TRBV9	TRBJ1-1	TGTGCCAGCAGCAAAGATTGGGTTGGGCGGGTAGAATCGTACACCGGTAACACTGAAGCTTTCTTT	CASSKDWVGRVESYTGNTEAFF
-	-	TRBV29-1	TRBJ2-5	TGCAGCGTTGTAATTGGTCGAGAGACCCAGTACTTC	CSVVIGRETQYF
TRBD1	-	TRBV18	TRBJ1-1	TGTGCCAGCTCACCAGAGACAGGGGGGACTGAAGCTTTCTTT	CASSPETGGTEAFF
-	-	TRBV5-1	TRBJ1-2	TGCGCCAGCAGCTTGGACAGGAACAGCCACACCTTC	CASSLDRNSHTF
-	-	TRBV24-1	TRBJ1-2	TGTGCGGGCGTCAGGGAGGGTTATGGCTACACCTTC	CAGVREGYGYTF
TRBD2	-	TRBV7-3	TRBJ2-3	TGTGCCAGCAGCTTAAACAAGCGGGGGGGTGGAGATACGCAGTATTTT	CASSLNKRGGGDTQYF
-	-	TRBV10-3	TRBJ1-3	TGTGCCCGAGGGGCGACAGACTCTGGAAACACCATATATTTT	CARGATDSGNTIYF
-	-	TRBV9	TRBJ2-5	TGTGCCAGCAGCGCCACGGACTCCTCAACCGGGCAGACCCAGTACTTC	CASSATDSSTGQTQYF
-	-	TRBV19	TRBJ2-5	TGTGCCAGTAGTATAGTGGGGCAGGGCCTAACGACCCAGTACTTC	CASSIVGQGLTTQYF
-	-	TRBV7-6	TRBJ2-7	TGTGCCAGCAGCTCAGGGATTGGCAGCTACGAGCAGTACTTC	CASSSGIGSYEQYF
TRBD1	-	TRBV19	TRBJ2-7	TGTGCCAGTAGTAAAGGGACCGGGACAGGGTATTCCTACGAGCAGTACTTC	CASSKGTGTGYSYEQYF